This T cell receptor (beta chain) came from a study of identical twins. cDNA carried unique molecular identifiers, and a universal primer site was added by template switching. MiXCR, run by TCRdb on the 5' RACE reads, gives a single entry per CDR3 protein. The table has about 690,000 distinct CDR3 sequences, around 5.7% seen once. This clonotype has a handful of counts. CDR1 is SQVTM and CDR2 is ANQGSEA in the germline V gene. CDR3 length: 13 amino acids. With 6 bases removed from V and 2 bases from J, the gap between germline ends came to 14 bases. This receptor was taken from a man aged 18 to 29 in good health. Source material: naive T cells sorted from blood. J is TRBJ2-7 and V is TRBV29-1; D ambiguous. The CDR3 nucleotides are TGCAGCGTCCAAAGGCGAGAAACCTACGAGCAGTACTTC. This codes for CSVQRRETYEQYF.